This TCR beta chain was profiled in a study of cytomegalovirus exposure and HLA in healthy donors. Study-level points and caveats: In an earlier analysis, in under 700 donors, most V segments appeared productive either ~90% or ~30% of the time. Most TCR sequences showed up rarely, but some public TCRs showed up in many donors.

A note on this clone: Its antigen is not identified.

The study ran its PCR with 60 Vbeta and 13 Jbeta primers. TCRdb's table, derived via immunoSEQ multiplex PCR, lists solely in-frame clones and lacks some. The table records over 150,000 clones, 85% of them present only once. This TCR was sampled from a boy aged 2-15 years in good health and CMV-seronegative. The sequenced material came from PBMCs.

In nucleotides, the CDR3 is TGTGCCAGCAGCTACGGGCAAGGGGCCGGCTACGAGCAGTACTTC. Translating gives CASSYGQGAGYEQYF. The V and J genes are TRBV11-2 and TRBJ2-7, with a possible D match to TRBD1 (5 bases). CDR1 SGHAT and CDR2 FQNNGV come from the germline V gene. V was shortened by 4 bases and J by 3 bases, with 16 bases between the two germline ends. The length of the CDR3 is 15 residues.